This TCR beta chain was obtained from a study of STAT3 mutations in large granular lymphocyte leukemia. Study summary: Roughly half the longitudinally sequenced T-LGLL patients had canonical STAT3 mutations.

TCRbeta libraries averaged around 42,000 productive templates per sample. Only in-frame clones appear in the TCRdb table, and some are missing; sequencing was by immunoSEQ multiplex PCR. The sample consists of around 2,700 clones, roughly 30% of them appearing once. The study's findings and limits: In several patients, dominant TCR clone burden exceeded STAT3 mutant burden, suggesting STAT3 mutation arose secondarily. In T-cell large granular lymphocyte leukemia, about half of patients showed multiple immunodominant subclonotypes. All newly emerging clones after therapy were STAT3 wild type.

This CDR3 has 14 amino acids. CDR1 and CDR2 (germline): SGHRS, YFSETQ. The germline V and J ends were trimmed by 4 bases and 0 bases, with 10 bases remaining between them. This clone was recorded a few times. Antigen: not known. The specimen was PBMCs. The chain employs TRBV5-1 and TRBJ1-1; the D gene is possibly TRBD1 (6 bases). This receptor was taken from a human donor with T large granular lymphocyte leukemia. Some clones in this sample may be carry-over from other donors' samples. The CDR3 coding sequence is TGCGCCAGCAGCGTACAGGGACTGAACACTGAAGCTTTCTTT. Protein: CASSVQGLNTEAFF. Full variable domain (remainder filled in from reference TRBV5-1 and TRBJ1-1): KAGVTQTPRYLIKTRGQQVTLSCSPISGHRSVSWYQQTPGQGLQFLFEYFSETQRNKGNFPGRFSGRQFSNSRSEMNVSTLELGDSALYLCASSVQGLNTEAFFGQGTRLTVV.